This T cell receptor beta chain was documented in a study of PD-L1 blockade in urothelial cancer. Study context: The year 2014 saw patients start atezolizumab, 1,200 mg intravenously every 3 weeks.

Synthetic templates analogous to TCR were spiked into all PCRs individually. This table comes from immunoSEQ multiplex PCR, and its TCRdb copy is limited to in-frame clones, with some not included. The repertoire includes 24,000 or so clones, 82% of them detected once, and more than 1.5% sits in the top ten. The time point here: peripheral blood 6 weeks after treatment start. Patients' urothelial carcinoma was locally advanced or metastatic. V lost 4 bases and J lost 4, with 14 bases in between. This CDR3 spans 14 amino acids. Germline V gene lookup returns CDR1 MNHEY and CDR2 SVGAGI. This TCR was sampled from an older man with urothelial cancer. Sequences were derived from PBMCs, sampled around atezolizumab (anti-PD-L1) treatment. The chain joins TRBV6-5 to TRBJ2-7; D remains ambiguous. The DNA for the CDR3 is TGTGCCAGCAGTTTAGGAGAGGATTCTTACGAGCAGTACTTC. Translation: CASSLGEDSYEQYF.